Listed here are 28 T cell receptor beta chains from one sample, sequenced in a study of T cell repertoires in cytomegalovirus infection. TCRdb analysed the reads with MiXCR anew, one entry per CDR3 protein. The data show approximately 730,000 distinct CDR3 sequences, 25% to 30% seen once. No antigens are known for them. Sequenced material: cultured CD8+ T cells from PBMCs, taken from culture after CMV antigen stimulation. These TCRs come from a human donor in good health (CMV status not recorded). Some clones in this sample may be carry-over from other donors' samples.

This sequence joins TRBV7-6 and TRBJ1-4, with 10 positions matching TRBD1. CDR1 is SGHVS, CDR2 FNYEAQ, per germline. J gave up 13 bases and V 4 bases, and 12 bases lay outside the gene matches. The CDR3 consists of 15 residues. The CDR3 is CASSSPAGQGSILFF. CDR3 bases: TGTGCCAGCAGCTCCCCGGCGGGACAGGGGAGCATACTGTTTTTT. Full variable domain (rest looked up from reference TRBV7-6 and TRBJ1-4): GAGVSQSPRYKVTKRGQDVALRCDPISGHVSLYWYRQALGQGPEFLTYFNYEAQQDKSGLPNDRFSAERPEGSISTLTIQRTEQRDSAMYRCASSSPAGQGSILFFGSGTQLSVL.

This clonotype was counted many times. The CDR3 loop reads CASSLPGPNQPQHF. The CDR3 DNA is TGTGCCAGCAGCTTACCGGGACCAAATCAGCCCCAGCATTTT. This chain joins TRBV7-9 and TRBJ1-5, with D possibly matching TRBD1 (5 bases). The CDR3 has 14 amino acids. The V end lost 2 bases, the J end lost 4 bases, and 9 bases lay between the germline ends. Germline assignment: CDR1 SEHNR and CDR2 FQNEAQ (reference sequence).

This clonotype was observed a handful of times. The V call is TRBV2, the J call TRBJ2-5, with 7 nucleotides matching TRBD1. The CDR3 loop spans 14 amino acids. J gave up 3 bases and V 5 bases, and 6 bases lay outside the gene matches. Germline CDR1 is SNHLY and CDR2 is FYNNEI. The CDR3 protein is CASSQTGNEETQYF. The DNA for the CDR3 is TGTGCCAGCAGTCAGACAGGGAACGAAGAGACCCAGTACTTC.

This chain's CDR3 is CASSLGGSAGNTIYF. DNA of the CDR3: TGCGCCAGCAGCTTGGGTGGGAGCGCTGGAAACACCATATATTTT. The chain carries TRBV5-1 and TRBJ1-3; D not certain. The germline V gene encodes CDR1 SGHRS and CDR2 YFSETQ. CDR3 length: 15 amino acids. V was clipped by 0 bases and J by 2 bases, with 9 bases between them.

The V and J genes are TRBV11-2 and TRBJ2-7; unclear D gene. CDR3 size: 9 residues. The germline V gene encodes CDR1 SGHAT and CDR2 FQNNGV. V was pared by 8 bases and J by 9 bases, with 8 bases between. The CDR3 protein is CASSPGQYV. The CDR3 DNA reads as TGTGCCAGCTCACCAGGGCAGTACGTC.

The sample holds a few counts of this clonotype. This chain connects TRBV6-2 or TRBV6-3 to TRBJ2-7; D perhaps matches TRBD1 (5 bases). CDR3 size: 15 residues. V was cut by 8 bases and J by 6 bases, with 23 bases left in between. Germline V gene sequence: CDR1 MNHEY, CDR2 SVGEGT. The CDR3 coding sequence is TGTGCCAGCGGAAGACAGCTACCTAAACCTGGCGAGCAGTACGTC. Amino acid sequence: CASGRQLPKPGEQYV.

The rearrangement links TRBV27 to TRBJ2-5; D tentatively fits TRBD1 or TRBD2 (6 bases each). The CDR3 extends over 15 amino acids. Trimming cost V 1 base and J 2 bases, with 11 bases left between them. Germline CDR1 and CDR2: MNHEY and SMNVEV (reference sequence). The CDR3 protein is CASSLYGGPQETQYF. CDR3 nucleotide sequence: TGTGCCAGCAGTTTATATGGGGGGCCTCAAGAGACCCAGTACTTC.

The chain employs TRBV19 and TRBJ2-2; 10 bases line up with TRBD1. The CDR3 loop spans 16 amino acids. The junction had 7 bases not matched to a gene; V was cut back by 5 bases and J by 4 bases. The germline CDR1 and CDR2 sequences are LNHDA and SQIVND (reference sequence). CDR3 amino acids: CASSPDRGRRTGELFF. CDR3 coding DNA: TGTGCCAGTAGTCCCGACAGGGGGCGCCGCACCGGGGAGCTGTTTTTT.

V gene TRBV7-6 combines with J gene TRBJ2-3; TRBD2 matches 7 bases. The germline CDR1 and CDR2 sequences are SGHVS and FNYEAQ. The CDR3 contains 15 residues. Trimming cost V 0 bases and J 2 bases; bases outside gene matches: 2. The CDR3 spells CASSLAAGLTDTQYF. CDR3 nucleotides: TGTGCCAGCAGCTTAGCAGCGGGGCTCACAGATACGCAGTATTTT.

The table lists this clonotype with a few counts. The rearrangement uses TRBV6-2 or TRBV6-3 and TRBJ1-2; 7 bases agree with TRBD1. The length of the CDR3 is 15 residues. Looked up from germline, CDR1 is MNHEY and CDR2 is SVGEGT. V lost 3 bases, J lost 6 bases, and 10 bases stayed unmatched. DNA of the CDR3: TGTGCCAGCAGTTATGCGACAGGGCTGACTGATGGCTACACCTTC. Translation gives CASSYATGLTDGYTF.

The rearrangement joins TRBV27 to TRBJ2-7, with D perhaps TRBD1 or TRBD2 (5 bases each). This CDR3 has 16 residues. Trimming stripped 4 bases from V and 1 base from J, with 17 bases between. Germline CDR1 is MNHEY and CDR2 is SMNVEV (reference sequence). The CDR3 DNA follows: TGTGCCAGCAGTTCCGTGGGGGTAACGCTTTCCTACGAGCAGTACTTC. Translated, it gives CASSSVGVTLSYEQYF.

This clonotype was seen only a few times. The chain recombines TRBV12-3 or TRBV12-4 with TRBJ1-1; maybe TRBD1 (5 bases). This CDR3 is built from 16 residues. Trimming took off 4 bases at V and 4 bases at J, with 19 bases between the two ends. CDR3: CASSSPLLQGSTEAFF. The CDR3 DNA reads TGTGCCAGCAGTTCGCCCCTCCTCCAGGGAAGCACTGAAGCTTTCTTT.

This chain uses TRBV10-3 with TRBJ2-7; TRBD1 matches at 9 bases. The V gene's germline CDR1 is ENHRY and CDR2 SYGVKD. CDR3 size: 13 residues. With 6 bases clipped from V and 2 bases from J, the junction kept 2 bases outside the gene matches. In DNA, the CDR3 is TGTGCCATCAGACAGGGGGCCGCCTACGAGCAGTACGTC. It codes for CAIRQGAAYEQYV.

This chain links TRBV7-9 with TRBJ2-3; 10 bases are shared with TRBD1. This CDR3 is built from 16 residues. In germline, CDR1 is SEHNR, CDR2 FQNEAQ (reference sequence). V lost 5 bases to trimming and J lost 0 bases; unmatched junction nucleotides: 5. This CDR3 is CASSGDRGTSTDTQYF. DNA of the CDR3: TGTGCCAGCAGCGGGGACAGGGGTACTAGCACAGATACGCAGTATTTT.

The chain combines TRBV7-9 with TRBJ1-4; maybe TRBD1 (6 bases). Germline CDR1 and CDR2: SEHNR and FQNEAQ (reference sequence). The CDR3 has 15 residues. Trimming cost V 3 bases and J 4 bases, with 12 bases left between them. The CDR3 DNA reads TGTGCCAGCAGCTTCCCGGACAGCGTTAATGAAAAACTGTTTTTT. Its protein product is CASSFPDSVNEKLFF.

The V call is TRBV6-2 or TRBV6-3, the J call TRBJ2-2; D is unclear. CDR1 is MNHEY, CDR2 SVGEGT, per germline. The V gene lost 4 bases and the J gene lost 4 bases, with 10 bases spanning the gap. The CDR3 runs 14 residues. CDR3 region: CASSSRSFTGELFF. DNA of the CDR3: TGTGCCAGCAGTTCCCGTTCCTTCACCGGGGAGCTGTTTTTT.

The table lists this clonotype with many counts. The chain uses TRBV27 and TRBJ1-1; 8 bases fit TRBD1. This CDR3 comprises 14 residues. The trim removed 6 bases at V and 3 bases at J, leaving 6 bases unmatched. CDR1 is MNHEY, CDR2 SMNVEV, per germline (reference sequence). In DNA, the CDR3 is TGTGCCAGCAGACAGACAGGGGCGGACACTGAAGCTTTCTTT. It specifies CASRQTGADTEAFF.

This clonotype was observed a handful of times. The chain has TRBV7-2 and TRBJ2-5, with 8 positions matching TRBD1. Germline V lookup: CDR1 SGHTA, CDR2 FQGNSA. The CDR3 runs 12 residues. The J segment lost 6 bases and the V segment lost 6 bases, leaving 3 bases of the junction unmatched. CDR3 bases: TGTGCCAGCAGGTCAGGGGGCCAGACCCAGTACTTC. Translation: CASRSGGQTQYF.

CDR3 in DNA: TGTGCCAGCAGGCCACGAGCGGGGGGGCCCCCAGATACGCAGTATTTT. This codes for CASRPRAGGPPDTQYF. The chain recombines TRBV9 with TRBJ2-3, with 10 bases that match TRBD2. Germline CDR1 and CDR2: SGDLS and YYNGEE. The CDR3 is made up of 16 amino acids. After removal of 5 bases from V and 4 bases from J, the junction contained 10 bases not matched to a gene. The full variable domain, completed using reference TRBV9 and TRBJ2-3, is DSGVTQTPKHLITATGQRVTLRCSPRSGDLSVYWYQQSLDQGLQFLIQYYNGEERAKGNILERFSAQQFPDLHSELNLSSLELGDSALYFCASRPRAGGPPDTQYFGPGTRLTVL.

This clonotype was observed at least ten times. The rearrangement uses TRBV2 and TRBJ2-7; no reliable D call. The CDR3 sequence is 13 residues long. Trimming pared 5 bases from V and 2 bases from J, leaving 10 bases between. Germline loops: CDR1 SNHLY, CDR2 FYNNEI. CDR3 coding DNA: TGTGCCAGCAGTACGGCGTTTCCCTACGAGCAGTACGTC. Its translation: CASSTAFPYEQYV.

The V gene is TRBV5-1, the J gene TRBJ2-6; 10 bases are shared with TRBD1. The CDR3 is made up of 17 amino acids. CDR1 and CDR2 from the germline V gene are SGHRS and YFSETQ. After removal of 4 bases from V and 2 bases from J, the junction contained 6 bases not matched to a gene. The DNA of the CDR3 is TGCGCCAGCAGCGGGTGGGACAGGGGAGCTGGGGCCAACGTCCTGACTTTC. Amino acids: CASSGWDRGAGANVLTF.

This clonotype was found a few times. The CDR3 reads CASSLALGTEYGNTIYF. In DNA, the CDR3 is TGTGCCAGCAGCTTAGCGCTTGGGACAGAATATGGAAACACCATATATTTT. The V and J genes are TRBV7-6 and TRBJ1-3, with 7 bases matching TRBD1. J lost 3 bases, V lost 0 bases, and 8 bases had no gene match. This CDR3 is 17 amino acids long. Looked up from germline, CDR1 is SGHVS and CDR2 is FNYEAQ.

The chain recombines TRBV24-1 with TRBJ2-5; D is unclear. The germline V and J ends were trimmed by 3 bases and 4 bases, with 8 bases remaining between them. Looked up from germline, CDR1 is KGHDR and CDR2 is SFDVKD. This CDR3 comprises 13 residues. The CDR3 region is CATSDRKGETQYF. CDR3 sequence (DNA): TGTGCCACCAGTGATCGGAAGGGAGAGACCCAGTACTTC.

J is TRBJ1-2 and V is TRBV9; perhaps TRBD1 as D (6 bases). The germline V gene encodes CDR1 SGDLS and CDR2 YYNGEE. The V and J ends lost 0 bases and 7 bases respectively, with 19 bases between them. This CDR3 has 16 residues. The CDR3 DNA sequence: TGTGCCAGCAGCGTAGTTGGGGGCAGCCCTATTTCTGGCTACACCTTC. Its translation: CASSVVGGSPISGYTF.

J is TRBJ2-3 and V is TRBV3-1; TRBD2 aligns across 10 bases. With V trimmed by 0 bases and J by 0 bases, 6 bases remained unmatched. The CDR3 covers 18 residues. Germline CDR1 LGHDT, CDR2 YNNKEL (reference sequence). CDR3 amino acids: CASSQDGLAGVSTDTQYF. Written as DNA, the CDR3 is TGTGCCAGCAGCCAAGATGGGCTAGCGGGGGTCAGCACAGATACGCAGTATTTT.

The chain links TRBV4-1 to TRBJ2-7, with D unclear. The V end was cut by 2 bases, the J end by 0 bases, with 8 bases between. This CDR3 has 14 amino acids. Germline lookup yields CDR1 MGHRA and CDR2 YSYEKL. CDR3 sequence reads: CASSQQSISYEQYF. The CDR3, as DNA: TGCGCCAGCAGCCAACAGTCCATCTCCTACGAGCAGTACTTC.

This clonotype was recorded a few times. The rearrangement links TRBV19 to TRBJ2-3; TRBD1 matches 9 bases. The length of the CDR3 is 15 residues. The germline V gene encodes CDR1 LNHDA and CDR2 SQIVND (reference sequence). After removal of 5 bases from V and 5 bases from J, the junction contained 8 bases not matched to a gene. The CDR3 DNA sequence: TGTGCCAGTAGTCCCGGGACAGGGTTTGGAGATACGCAGTATTTT. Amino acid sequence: CASSPGTGFGDTQYF.

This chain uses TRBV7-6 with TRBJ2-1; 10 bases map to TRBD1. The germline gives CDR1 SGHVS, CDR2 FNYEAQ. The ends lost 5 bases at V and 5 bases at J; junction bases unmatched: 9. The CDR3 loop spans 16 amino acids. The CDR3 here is CASSPPGQGSDNEQFF. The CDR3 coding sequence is TGTGCCAGCAGCCCACCGGGACAGGGGTCGGACAATGAGCAGTTCTTC.